These 22 T cell receptor beta chains were sequenced from one sample in a study of blood T cells in healthy people across ages. A second PCR, run for 7 to 11 cycles, used a sample-barcoded 5' primer plus a J-beta primer mix. TCRdb independently ran MiXCR on the 5' RACE reads; one entry per CDR3 protein. The sample gives 750,000 to 950,000 distinct CDR3 sequences, less than 70% of which show up once; about 42% is in the top ten. Sequencing used blood. These receptors were taken from a man at least 80 years old in good health.

This clonotype was detected only once. As DNA, the CDR3 is TGTGCCAGCAGCCTCGGGACAGCCTCTAACTATGGCTACACCTTC. It is translated as CASSLGTASNYGYTF. This chain connects TRBV3-1 to TRBJ1-2; 7 nucleotides agree with TRBD1. The length of the CDR3 is 15 residues. Unmatched junction bases numbered 5, after V lost 4 bases and J lost 0 bases. CDR1 is LGHDT and CDR2 is YNNKEL in the germline V gene (reference sequence).

The chain uses TRBV2 and TRBJ2-7; D is uncertain. The germline V and J ends were trimmed by 2 bases and 6 bases, with 14 bases remaining between them. The CDR3 consists of 14 residues. Germline CDR1 SNHLY, CDR2 FYNNEI. The CDR3 spells CASSERALRREQYF. CDR3 nucleotide sequence: TGTGCCAGCAGTGAACGGGCCCTCCGCCGCGAGCAGTACTTC.

This clonotype has more than one count but fewer than ten. V and J are TRBV28 and TRBJ2-6; D is uncertain. The CDR3 is 14 residues long. The ends were cut back, 8 bases at V and 3 bases at J, with 11 bases in the middle. Germline CDR1 and CDR2: MDHEN and SYDVKM. CDR3 sequence reads: CASSDARGANVLTF. The CDR3 DNA reads as TGTGCCAGCTCGGATGCACGTGGGGCCAACGTCCTGACTTTC.

V usage is TRBV7-2 and J usage is TRBJ2-4; 7 positions match TRBD1. Trimming took 5 bases from V and 0 from J; bases not matched to a gene: 7. The germline V gene encodes CDR1 SGHTA and CDR2 FQGNSA. This CDR3 region has 16 residues. DNA for the CDR3: TGTGCCAGCAGCACCGGACAGGTTATAGCCAAAAACATTCAGTACTTC. It specifies CASSTGQVIAKNIQYF.

The chain links TRBV29-1 to TRBJ2-1; the D gene is possibly TRBD2 (5 bases). CDR3 length equals 11 residues. Germline CDR1 SQVTM, CDR2 ANQGSEA. Trimming left V 0 bases short and J 9 bases short, with 6 bases between. The CDR3 spells CSVEDRGEQFF. The CDR3, as DNA: TGCAGCGTTGAAGACCGGGGTGAGCAGTTCTTC.

V gene TRBV29-1 combines with J gene TRBJ2-3; D remains unclear. The CDR3 covers 13 residues. Germline-derived CDR1 and CDR2 are SQVTM and ANQGSEA. The V gene lost 6 bases and the J gene lost 2 bases, with 12 bases spanning the gap. CDR3 sequence (DNA): TGCAGCGTGGAATGCGGTAACACAGATACGCAGTATTTT. Translated: CSVECGNTDTQYF.

The CDR3 bases are TGCAGTGCTAGGGGCGGGACTAGCGGGAGTGGCGAGCAGTTCTTC. Protein product: CSARGGTSGSGEQFF. The J gene is TRBJ2-1, the V gene TRBV20-1; 14 nucleotides agree with TRBD2. Looked up from germline, CDR1 is DFQATT and CDR2 is SNEGSKA (reference sequence). There are 15 residues in the CDR3. V gave up 3 bases and J gave up 10 bases; unmatched junction bases: 8.

The CDR3 protein is CSGERESSYNEQFF. DNA of the CDR3: TGCAGTGGAGAGCGGGAAAGCTCCTACAATGAGCAGTTCTTC. The J gene is TRBJ2-1, the V gene TRBV20-1, with 7 bases that match TRBD2. The V segment lost 7 bases and the J segment 0 bases; nucleotides outside the gene matches: 6. Germline V gene data show CDR1 as DFQATT and CDR2 as SNEGSKA (reference sequence). The CDR3 totals 14 residues.

The chain recombines TRBV15 with TRBJ2-1; 9 nucleotides match TRBD2. Germline V lookup: CDR1 LNHNV, CDR2 YYDKDF (reference sequence). V lost 3 bases and J lost 5; bases outside the gene matches: 5. The length of the CDR3 is 15 residues. CDR3 sequence (DNA): TGTGCCACCAGCAGGTCCCTAGCGGGAAACAATGAGCAGTTCTTC. Protein product: CATSRSLAGNNEQFF.

With regard to this clonotype: This sequence may be a read error, since a much larger clone differs from it by one base. The gene calls are TRBV24-1 and TRBJ2-1, with 7 bases fitting TRBD2. Germline V gene lookup returns CDR1 KGHDR and CDR2 SFDVKD. The CDR3 covers 13 residues. The junction had 7 bases not matched to a gene; V was cut back by 5 bases and J by 10 bases. The CDR3 loop is CATSVAGLYEQFF. CDR3 nucleotide sequence: TGTGCCACCAGTGTGGCGGGACTATACGAGCAGTTCTTC.

Turning to this clonotype: At one of its ends the junction is not consistent with the germline gene, which may arise from a read error. The V gene is TRBV20-1, the J gene TRBJ2-1; tentative D call: TRBD2 (6 bases). Germline loops: CDR1 DFQATT, CDR2 SNEGSKA (reference sequence). The CDR3 runs to 16 residues. The CDR3 nucleotides read TGTAGTGCTAGATACATAGCGGCCGCAACCTACAATGAGCAGTTCTTC. Translated: CSARYIAAATYNEQFF.

This clonotype was seen a handful of times. The genes are TRBV10-3 and TRBJ1-2; possibly TRBD1 for D (5 bases). V lost 8 bases and J 0 bases, leaving 16 bases between the germline ends. The V gene's germline CDR1 is ENHRY and CDR2 SYGVKD. CDR3 length: 15 amino acids. The CDR3 reads CAIGAGRSANYGYTF. CDR3 DNA: TGTGCCATCGGGGCAGGGAGGTCCGCTAACTATGGCTACACCTTC.

This clonotype was detected a few times. The chain has TRBV20-1 and TRBJ2-5, with unresolved D. V dropped 2 bases and J dropped 5 bases, with 12 bases sitting between them. CDR1 is DFQATT and CDR2 is SNEGSKA in the germline V gene (reference sequence). The CDR3 extends over 13 amino acids. The DNA for the CDR3 is TGCAGTGCTAGAAGGCCCTCGACCGAGACCCAGTACTTC. It specifies CSARRPSTETQYF.

This clonotype was found a few times. V and J are TRBV5-1 and TRBJ2-1; D tentatively reads TRBD1 or TRBD2 (5 bases each). CDR3 length: 14 residues. V lost 6 bases and J lost 2, with 12 bases in between. CDR1 is SGHRS, CDR2 YFSETQ, per germline. In DNA form, the CDR3 reads TGCGCCAGCAACCGGGACCAGACCTACAATGAGCAGTTCTTC. This translates into CASNRDQTYNEQFF.

This clonotype was found once. An end of the junction does not agree with germline; a read error may underlie this. The chain carries TRBV14 and TRBJ1-2; 9 nucleotides align to TRBD1. Looked up from germline, CDR1 is SGHDN and CDR2 is FVKESK. The CDR3 runs to 15 residues. The CDR3 reads CVSSQGQGSPYGYTF. CDR3 nucleotide sequence: TGTGTCAGCAGCCAAGGACAGGGGTCTCCCTATGGCTACACCTTC.

This clonotype was detected a few times. The chain is built from TRBV12-3 or TRBV12-4 and TRBJ1-5, with 7 positions matching TRBD1. The CDR3 sequence is 13 residues long. V gave up 5 bases and J gave up 4 bases; unmatched junction bases: 2. The CDR3 loop reads CASSQGQNQPQHF. The CDR3 DNA is TGTGCCAGCAGTCAGGGACAGAATCAGCCCCAGCATTTT.

The rearrangement links TRBV2 to TRBJ2-3; 11 bases align to TRBD2. CDR1 and CDR2 from the germline V gene are SNHLY and FYNNEI. The J segment lost 4 bases and the V segment lost 8 bases, leaving 11 bases of the junction unmatched. CDR3 length equals 16 residues. The CDR3 reads CASPLPPGLAADTQYF. Here the CDR3 DNA reads TGTGCCAGCCCCCTCCCGCCGGGACTAGCGGCAGATACGCAGTATTTT.

This chain joins TRBV9 and TRBJ2-1, with TRBD2 as a possible D gene (5 bases). Germline lookup yields CDR1 SGDLS and CDR2 YYNGEE. There are 15 residues in the CDR3. Trimming removed 4 bases at V and 4 bases at J, with 15 bases between. CDR3 sequence reads: CASSPGVAGYNEQFF. Written as DNA, the CDR3 is TGTGCCAGCAGCCCCGGGGTAGCTGGGTACAATGAGCAGTTCTTC. Based on the CDR3 plus reference TRBV9 and TRBJ2-1, the full variable domain is DSGVTQTPKHLITATGQRVTLRCSPRSGDLSVYWYQQSLDQGLQFLIQYYNGEERAKGNILERFSAQQFPDLHSELNLSSLELGDSALYFCASSPGVAGYNEQFFGPGTRLTVL.

This chain uses TRBV20-1 with TRBJ2-7, with TRBD1 identical over 7 bases. The CDR3 length is 13 residues. Germline CDR1 reads DFQATT; CDR2 reads SNEGSKA (reference sequence). The CDR3 reads CKGSGGSGYEQYF. Written as DNA, the CDR3 is TGCAAGGGTTCAGGGGGTAGTGGCTACGAGCAGTACTTC.

This chain joins TRBV19 and TRBJ2-1, with D unclear. Germline-derived CDR1 and CDR2 are LNHDA and SQIVND (reference sequence). The V and J ends lost 7 bases and 8 bases respectively, with 18 bases between them. The CDR3 sequence is 14 residues long. In nucleotides, the CDR3 is TGTGCCAGTATCAAGGACCCGCGAGGCGATGAGCAGTTCTTC. It codes for CASIKDPRGDEQFF.

The chain joins TRBV24-1 to TRBJ2-6, with TRBD1 matching over 9 bases. In germline, CDR1 is KGHDR, CDR2 SFDVKD. Germline trimming cut 9 bases from V and 8 bases from J; bases unmatched to any gene: 10. CDR3 length equals 15 residues. The CDR3 reads CATGLRTGDTNVLTF. The CDR3 DNA reads as TGTGCCACCGGATTGCGGACAGGGGATACCAACGTCCTGACTTTC.

The V call is TRBV14, the J call TRBJ2-1, with D unclear. Germline V gene lookup returns CDR1 SGHDN and CDR2 FVKESK. CDR3 length: 13 amino acids. The V and J ends lost 2 bases and 8 bases respectively, with 10 bases between them. CDR3: CASSQRPGHEQFF. The CDR3 coding sequence is TGTGCCAGCAGCCAAAGGCCAGGCCATGAGCAGTTCTTC.